The clone carrying this T cell receptor (beta chain) rates as medium-sized (0.01 to 0.1%). As yet, its antigen is unknown. Regarding treatment: roughly 10-day PBMC culture with coronavirus spike peptide pools or control peptides (ViraFEST assay). Following expansion of antigen-specific T cells with peptide pools, ViraFEST then sequenced TCRs. V lost 6 bases and J 1 base, leaving 19 bases between the germline ends. Germline V gene data show CDR1 as MDHEN and CDR2 as SYDVKM. CDR3 length equals 17 residues. The sample belongs to a study of vaccination and CD4 T cells after COVID-19. Study information: Post-vaccination specimens were collected at a median of approximately 74 days following dose two (range 14 to 241).

General study findings and limits: Median SARS-CoV-2-reactive clonotype numbers rose nonsignificantly, roughly 21 to 38.

The Oncomine TCR Beta short-read assay was what sequenced the DNA obtained from cultured CD4+ T cells. TCRdb called the PCR reads again in MiXCR, with one record for every CDR3 protein. The table includes around 20,000 distinct CDR3 sequences, around 48% detected once. Sequencing was performed on CD4+ T cells from blood, cultured in vitro. This TCR came from a human donor who had recovered from COVID-19. The rearrangement joins TRBV28 to TRBJ1-5; TRBD1 might be the D (6 bases). Here the CDR3 DNA reads TGTGCCAGCAGACCCCCGAACAGGGTACGGAGCAATCAGCCCCAGCATTTT. Protein product: CASRPPNRVRSNQPQHF.